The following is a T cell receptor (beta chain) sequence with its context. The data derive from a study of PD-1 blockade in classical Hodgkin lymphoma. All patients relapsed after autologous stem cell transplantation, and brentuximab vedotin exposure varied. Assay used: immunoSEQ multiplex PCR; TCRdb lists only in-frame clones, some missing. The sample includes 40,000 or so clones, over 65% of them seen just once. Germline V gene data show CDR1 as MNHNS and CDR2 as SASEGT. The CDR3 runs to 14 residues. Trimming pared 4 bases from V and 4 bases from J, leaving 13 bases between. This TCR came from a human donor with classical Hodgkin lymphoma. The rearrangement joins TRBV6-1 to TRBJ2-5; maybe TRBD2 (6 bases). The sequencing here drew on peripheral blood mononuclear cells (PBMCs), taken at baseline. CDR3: CASSGAGTIETQYF. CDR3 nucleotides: TGTGCCAGCAGTGGGGCGGGAACAATAGAGACCCAGTACTTC.